The T cell receptor (beta chain) under discussion was sequenced for a study of CD8 T cells in Susac syndrome. This CDR3 has 13 amino acids. V lost 10 bases to trimming and J lost 5 bases; unmatched junction nucleotides: 8. The authors negatively isolated CD8+ and CD4+ T cells and FACS-enriched TEMRA cells. Random hexamers were used to reverse transcribe the RNA input (0.5 to 1 ug). Amplification of TCR beta CDR3 by immunoSEQ multiplex PCR spanned 54 Vbeta and 13 Jbeta. TCRdb re-analysed the immunoSEQ multiplex PCR reads in MiXCR, keeping a single row per CDR3 protein. The sample holds 170,000 or so distinct CDR3 sequences, approximately 94% seen once.

This chain joins TRBV12-3 or TRBV12-4 and TRBJ2-1, with 7 bases lining up with TRBD1. The TCR originated in a human donor with Susac syndrome. The sample taken for sequencing was CD4+ T cells from PBMCs. CDR3 region: CATTGQSDNEQFF. The CDR3 bases are TGTGCCACCACGGGACAGTCCGACAATGAGCAGTTCTTC.